Included here is one T cell receptor beta chain sequence, with context. Its antigen is as yet unknown. The CDR3 is 16 residues long. Germline-derived CDR1 and CDR2 are MNHEY and SMNVEV (reference sequence). V gave up 10 bases and J gave up 3 bases; unmatched junction bases: 17. This sample was taken from a study of response to subunit inactivated influenza vaccine. General observations from the study: Only a handful of new T cells, the authors suggested, are recruited with each seasonal influenza vaccination.

In TCRdb, the RT-PCR reads were re-called with MiXCR into one record per CDR3 protein. The table records around 580,000 distinct CDR3 sequences, 10% to 15% of them present only once. The chain uses TRBV27 and TRBJ2-7, with TRBD2 matching 8 bases. The specimen comprised PBMCs from blood, sampled on the day of vaccination. The source is a man aged 50 to 60 who received an inactivated influenza vaccine. In DNA, the CDR3 is TGTGCCACGACGGATATCGGCGGGAGGTCCTACTACGAGCAGTACTTC. The encoded protein is CATTDIGGRSYYEQYF.